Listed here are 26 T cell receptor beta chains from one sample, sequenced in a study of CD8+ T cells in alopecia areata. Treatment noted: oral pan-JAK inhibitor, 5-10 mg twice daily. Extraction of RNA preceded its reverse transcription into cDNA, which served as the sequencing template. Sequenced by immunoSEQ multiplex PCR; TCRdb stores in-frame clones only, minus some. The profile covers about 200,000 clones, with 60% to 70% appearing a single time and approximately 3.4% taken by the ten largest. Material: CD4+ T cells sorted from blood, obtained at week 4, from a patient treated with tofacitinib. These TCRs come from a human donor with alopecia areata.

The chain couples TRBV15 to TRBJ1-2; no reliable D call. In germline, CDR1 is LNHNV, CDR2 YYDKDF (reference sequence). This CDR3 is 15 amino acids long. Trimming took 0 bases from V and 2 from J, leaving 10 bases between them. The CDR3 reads CATSREQAPNYGYTF. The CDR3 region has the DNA TGTGCCACCAGCAGAGAGCAAGCGCCCAACTATGGCTACACCTTC.

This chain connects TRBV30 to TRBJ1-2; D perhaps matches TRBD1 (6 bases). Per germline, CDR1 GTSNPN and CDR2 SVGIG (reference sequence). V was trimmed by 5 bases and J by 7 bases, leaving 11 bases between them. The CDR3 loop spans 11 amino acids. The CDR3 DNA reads TGTGCCTGGGGACAGTCCCTTGGCTACACCTTC. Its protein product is CAWGQSLGYTF.

This CDR3 is CSARSAGLAETQYF. Written as DNA, the CDR3 is TGCAGCGCAAGATCGGCGGGACTAGCAGAGACCCAGTACTTC. J is TRBJ2-5 and V is TRBV29-1, with 9 bases identical to TRBD2. Trimming took 7 bases from V and 4 from J; bases not matched to a gene: 10. The germline CDR1 and CDR2 sequences are SQVTM and ANQGSEA. CDR3 length: 14 residues. Filled out from reference TRBV29-1 and TRBJ2-5, the complete variable domain reads SAVISQKPSRDICQRGTSLTIQCQVDSQVTMMFWYRQQPGQSLTLIATANQGSEATYESGFVIDKFPISRPNLTFSTLTVSNMSPEDSSIYLCSARSAGLAETQYFGPGTRLLVL.

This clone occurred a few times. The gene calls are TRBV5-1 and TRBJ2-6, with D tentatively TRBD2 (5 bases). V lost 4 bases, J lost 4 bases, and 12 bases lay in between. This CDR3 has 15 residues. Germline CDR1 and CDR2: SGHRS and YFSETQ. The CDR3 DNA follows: TGCGCCAGCAGCGCTGGACTCCACGGGGCCAACGTCCTGACTTTC. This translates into CASSAGLHGANVLTF.

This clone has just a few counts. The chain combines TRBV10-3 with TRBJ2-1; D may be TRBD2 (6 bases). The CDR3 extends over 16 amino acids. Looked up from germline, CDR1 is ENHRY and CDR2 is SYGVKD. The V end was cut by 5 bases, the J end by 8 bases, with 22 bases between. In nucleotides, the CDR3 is TGTGCCATCAGTAGCGCCGGGACTGCCCAGTTAGATGAGCAGTTCTTC. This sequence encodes CAISSAGTAQLDEQFF.

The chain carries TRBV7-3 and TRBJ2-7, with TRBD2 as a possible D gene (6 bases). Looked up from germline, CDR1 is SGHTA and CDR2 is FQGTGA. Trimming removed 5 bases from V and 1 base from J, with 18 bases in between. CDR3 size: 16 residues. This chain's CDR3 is CASSPAEDYRSYEQYF. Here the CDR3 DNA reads TGTGCCAGCAGCCCCGCCGAGGACTACCGATCCTACGAGCAGTACTTC.

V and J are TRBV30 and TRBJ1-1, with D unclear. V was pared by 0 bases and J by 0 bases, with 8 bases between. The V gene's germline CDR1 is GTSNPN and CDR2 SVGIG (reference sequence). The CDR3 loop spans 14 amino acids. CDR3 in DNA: TGTGCCTGGAGTGTAACCAGAATGAACACTGAAGCTTTCTTT. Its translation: CAWSVTRMNTEAFF. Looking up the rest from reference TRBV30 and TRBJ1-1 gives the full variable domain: SQTIHQWPATLVQPVGSPLSLECTVEGTSNPNLYWYRQAAGRGLQLLFYSVGIGQISSEVPQNLSASRPQDRQFILSSKKLLLSDSGFYLCAWSVTRMNTEAFFGQGTRLTVV.

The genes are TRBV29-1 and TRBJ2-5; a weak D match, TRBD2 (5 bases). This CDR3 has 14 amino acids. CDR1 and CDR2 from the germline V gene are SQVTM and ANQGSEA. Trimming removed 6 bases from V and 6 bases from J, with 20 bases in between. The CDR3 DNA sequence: TGCAGCGTCGGTAGGAGGATGAGCAGGCAGACCCAGTACTTC. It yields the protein CSVGRRMSRQTQYF.

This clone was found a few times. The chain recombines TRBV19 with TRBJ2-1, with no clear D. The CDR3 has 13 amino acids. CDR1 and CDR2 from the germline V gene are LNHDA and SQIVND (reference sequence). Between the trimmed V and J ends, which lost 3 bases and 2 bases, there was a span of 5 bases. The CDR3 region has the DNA TGTGCCAGTAGTATCACGACCTACAATGAGCAGTTCTTC. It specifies CASSITTYNEQFF.

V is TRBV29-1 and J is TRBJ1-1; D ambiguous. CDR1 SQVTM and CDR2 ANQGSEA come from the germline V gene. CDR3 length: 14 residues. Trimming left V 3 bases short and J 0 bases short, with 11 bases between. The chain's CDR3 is CSVETGAMNTEAFF. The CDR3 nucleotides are TGCAGCGTTGAGACGGGTGCGATGAACACTGAAGCTTTCTTT.

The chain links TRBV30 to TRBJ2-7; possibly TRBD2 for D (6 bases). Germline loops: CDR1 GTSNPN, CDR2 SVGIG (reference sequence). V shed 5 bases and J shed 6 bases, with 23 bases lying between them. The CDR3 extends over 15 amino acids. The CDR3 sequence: CAWDPIGGESTEQYF. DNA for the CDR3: TGTGCCTGGGACCCAATAGGAGGGGAATCGACCGAGCAGTACTTC.

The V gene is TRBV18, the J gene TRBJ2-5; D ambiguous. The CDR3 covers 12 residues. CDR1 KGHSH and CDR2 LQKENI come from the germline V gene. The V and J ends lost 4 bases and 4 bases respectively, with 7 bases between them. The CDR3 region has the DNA TGTGCCAGCTCACGCACCGGAGAGACCCAGTACTTC. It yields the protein CASSRTGETQYF.

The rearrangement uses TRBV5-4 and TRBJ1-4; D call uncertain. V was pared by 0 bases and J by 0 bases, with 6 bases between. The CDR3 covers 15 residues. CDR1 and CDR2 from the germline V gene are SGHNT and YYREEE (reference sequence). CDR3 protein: CASSLEAATNEKLFF. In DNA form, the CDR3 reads TGTGCCAGCAGCTTGGAGGCAGCAACTAATGAAAAACTGTTTTTT.

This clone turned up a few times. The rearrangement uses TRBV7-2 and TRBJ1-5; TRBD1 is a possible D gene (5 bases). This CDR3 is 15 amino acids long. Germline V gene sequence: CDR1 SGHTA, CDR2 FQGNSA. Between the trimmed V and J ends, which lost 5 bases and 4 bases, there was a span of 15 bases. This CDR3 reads CASSPQGRENQPQHF. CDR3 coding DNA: TGTGCCAGCAGCCCGCAAGGCAGGGAGAATCAGCCCCAGCATTTT.

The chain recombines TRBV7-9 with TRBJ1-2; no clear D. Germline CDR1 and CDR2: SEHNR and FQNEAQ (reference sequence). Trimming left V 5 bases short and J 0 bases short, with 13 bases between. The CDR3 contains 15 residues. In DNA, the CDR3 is TGTGCCAGCAGCCTCAGGACTACCTCTAACTATGGCTACACCTTC. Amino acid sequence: CASSLRTTSNYGYTF.

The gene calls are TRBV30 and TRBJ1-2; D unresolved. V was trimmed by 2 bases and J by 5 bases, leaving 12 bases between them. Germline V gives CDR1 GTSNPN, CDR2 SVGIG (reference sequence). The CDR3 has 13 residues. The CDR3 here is CAWSPFGVYGYTF. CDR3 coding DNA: TGTGCCTGGAGTCCGTTCGGGGTATATGGCTACACCTTC.

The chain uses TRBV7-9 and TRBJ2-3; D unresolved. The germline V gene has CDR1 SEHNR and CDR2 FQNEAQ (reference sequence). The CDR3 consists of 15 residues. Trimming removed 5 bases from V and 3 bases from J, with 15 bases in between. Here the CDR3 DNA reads TGTGCCAGCAGCCCTCGGACGATAAGTACAGATACGCAGTATTTT. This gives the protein CASSPRTISTDTQYF. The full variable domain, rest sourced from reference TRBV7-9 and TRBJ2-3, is DTGVSQNPRHKITKRGQNVTFRCDPISEHNRLYWYRQTLGQGPEFLTYFQNEAQLEKSRLLSDRFSAERPKGSFSTLEIQRTEQGDSAMYLCASSPRTISTDTQYFGPGTRLTVL.

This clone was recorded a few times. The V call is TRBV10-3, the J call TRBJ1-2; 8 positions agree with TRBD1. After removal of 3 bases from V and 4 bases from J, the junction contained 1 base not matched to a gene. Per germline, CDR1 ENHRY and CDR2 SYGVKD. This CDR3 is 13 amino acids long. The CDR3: CAISDDRGYGYTF. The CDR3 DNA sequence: TGTGCCATCAGTGACGACAGGGGCTATGGCTACACCTTC.

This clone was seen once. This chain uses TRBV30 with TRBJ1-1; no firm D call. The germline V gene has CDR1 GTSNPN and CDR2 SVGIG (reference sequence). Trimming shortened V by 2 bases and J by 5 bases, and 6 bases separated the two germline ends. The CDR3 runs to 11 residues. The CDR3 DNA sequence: TGTGCCTGGAGTTCGCAAACTGAAGCTTTCTTT. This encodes CAWSSQTEAFF.

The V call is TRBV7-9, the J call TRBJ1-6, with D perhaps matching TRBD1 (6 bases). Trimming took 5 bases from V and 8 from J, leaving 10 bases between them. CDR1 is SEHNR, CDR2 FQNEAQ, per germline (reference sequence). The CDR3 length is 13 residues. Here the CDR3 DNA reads TGTGCCAGCAGCCCGTCAGGGGATTCACCCCTCCACTTT. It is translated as CASSPSGDSPLHF.

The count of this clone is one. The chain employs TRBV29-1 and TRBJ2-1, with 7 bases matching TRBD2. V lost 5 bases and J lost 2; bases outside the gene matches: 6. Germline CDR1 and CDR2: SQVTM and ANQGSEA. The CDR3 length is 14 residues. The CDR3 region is CSVPGTTPYNEQFF. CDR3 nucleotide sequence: TGCAGCGTTCCCGGGACTACCCCCTACAATGAGCAGTTCTTC.

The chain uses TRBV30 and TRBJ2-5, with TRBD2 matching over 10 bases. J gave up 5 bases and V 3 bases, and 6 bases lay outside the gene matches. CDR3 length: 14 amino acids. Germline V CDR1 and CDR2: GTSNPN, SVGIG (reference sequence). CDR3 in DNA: TGTGCCTGGAGGGGGCTAGCGGGAGAGGAGACCCAGTACTTC. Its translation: CAWRGLAGEETQYF.

The CDR3 DNA follows: TGTGCCAGCAATACAGGGAATTCACCCCTCCACTTT. This sequence encodes CASNTGNSPLHF. J is TRBJ1-6 and V is TRBV25-1; D perhaps matches TRBD1 (6 bases). Germline V lookup: CDR1 MGHDK, CDR2 SYGVNS. The CDR3 has 12 residues. The V end was cut by 7 bases, the J end by 7 bases, with 8 bases between.

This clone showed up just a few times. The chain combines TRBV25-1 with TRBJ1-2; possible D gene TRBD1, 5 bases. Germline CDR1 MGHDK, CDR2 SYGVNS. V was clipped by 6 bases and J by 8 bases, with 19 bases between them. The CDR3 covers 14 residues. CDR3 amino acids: CASSASRGLSGYTF. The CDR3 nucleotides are TGTGCCAGCAGCGCCAGTCGGGGACTCAGCGGCTACACCTTC.

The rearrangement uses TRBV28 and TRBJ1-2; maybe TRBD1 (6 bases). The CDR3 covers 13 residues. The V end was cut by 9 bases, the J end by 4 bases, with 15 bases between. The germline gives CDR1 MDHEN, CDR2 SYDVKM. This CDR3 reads CASGAGAPYGYTF. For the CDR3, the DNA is TGTGCCAGTGGGGCAGGGGCACCCTATGGCTACACCTTC.

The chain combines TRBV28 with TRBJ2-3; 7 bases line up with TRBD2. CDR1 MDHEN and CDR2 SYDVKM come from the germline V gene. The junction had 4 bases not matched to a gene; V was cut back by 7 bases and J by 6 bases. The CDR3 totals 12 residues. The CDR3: CASTPGGDTQYF. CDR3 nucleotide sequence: TGTGCCAGCACCCCCGGGGGGGATACGCAGTATTTT.